This record covers a single TCR beta chain. No antigen is known for it. This record comes from a study of cytomegalovirus exposure and HLA in healthy donors. CDR1 MDHEN and CDR2 SYDVKM come from the germline V gene. This CDR3 spans 13 amino acids. V shed 7 bases and J shed 9 bases, with 16 bases lying between them. Overall study findings and caveats: Cytomegalovirus status was reportedly diagnosed by the classifier with high specificity and sensitivity. Despite most TCR sequences being rare, some public TCRs occurred in many donors.

Produced via immunoSEQ multiplex PCR; TCRdb's table is partial and in-frame only. The repertoire has over 250,000 clones, 65% to 90% of them found once; the top ten carry 0.9% to 1.1%. This TCR was sampled from a woman aged 18 to 35 in good health and CMV-seronegative. This chain joins TRBV28 and TRBJ2-4; tentatively, D is TRBD1 (6 bases). Specimen: PBMCs. The chain's CDR3 is CASKKQGNSIQYF. CDR3 nucleotide sequence: TGTGCCAGCAAGAAACAGGGAAACAGCATTCAGTACTTC. The whole variable domain, filled in from reference TRBV28 and TRBJ2-4, reads DVKVTQSSRYLVKRTGEKVFLECVQDMDHENMFWYRQDPGLGLRLIYFSYDVKMKEKGDIPEGYSVSREKKERFSLILESASTNQTSMYLCASKKQGNSIQYFGAGTRLSVL.